This T cell receptor beta chain was identified during a study of control samples from healthy donors and cancer patients (dated by TCRdb to the early 2020s). Comments on this clone: It has no known antigen specificity. One base away there is no much larger clone; base qualities are not given.

The CDR3 spans 16 residues, from the cysteine through the phenylalanine. Just the 48-base CDR3 DNA is kept, in frame starting at base 1. Compared with germline, V lacks 1 base and J lacks 5 bases; bases without a gene match: 3. CDR1 and CDR2, looked up from the germline V gene (reference sequence), are LNHNV and YYDKDF. Library generation was performed with the immunoSEQ multiplex PCR assay. In its TCRdb copy, this immuneACCESS table keeps in-frame sequences only and misses some clones. Where compared with another copy, unresolved V genes explain less than half of these, and the others have no known cause. This sample holds approximately 110,000 clones; 83% were observed only once. Jointly, the top ten make up 13% of the sample.

The sequence is built from TRBV15 and TRBJ1-5; the central 12 bases match TRBD1. Sequencing used blood. This clonotype was obtained from a woman aged 50 to 60 in good health. The nucleotide sequence reads as follows: TGTGCCACCAGCAGAGGGGGGACAGGGGGCGATCAGCCCCAGCATTTT. Its product reads: CATSRGGTGGDQPQHF. Full variable domain (CDR3 extended with the reference TRBV15 and TRBJ1-5 proteins): DAMVIQNPRYQVTQFGKPVTLSCSQTLNHNVMYWYQQKSSQAPKLLFHYYDKDFNNEADTPDNFQSRRPNTSFCFLDIRSPGLGDTAMYLCATSRGGTGGDQPQHFGDGTRLSIL.